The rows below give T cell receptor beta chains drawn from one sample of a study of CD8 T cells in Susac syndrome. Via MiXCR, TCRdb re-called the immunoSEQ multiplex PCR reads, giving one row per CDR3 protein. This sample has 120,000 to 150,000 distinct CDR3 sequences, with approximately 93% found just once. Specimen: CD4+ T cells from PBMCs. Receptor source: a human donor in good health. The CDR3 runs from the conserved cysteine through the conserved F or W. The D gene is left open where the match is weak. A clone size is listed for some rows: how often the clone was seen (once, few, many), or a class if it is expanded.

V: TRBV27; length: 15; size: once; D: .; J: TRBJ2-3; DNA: TGTGCCAGCAGTTGGGGGCGGAAAAGCACAGATACGCAGTATTTT; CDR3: CASSWGRKSTDTQYF
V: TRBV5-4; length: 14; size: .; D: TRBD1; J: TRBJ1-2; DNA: TGTGCCAGCAGCCTTGGACAGGAGTACTATGGCTACACCTTC; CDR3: CASSLGQEYYGYTF
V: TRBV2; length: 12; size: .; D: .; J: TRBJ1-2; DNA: TGTGCCAGCAGTGTGGAGTTTTATGGCTACACCTTC; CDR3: CASSVEFYGYTF
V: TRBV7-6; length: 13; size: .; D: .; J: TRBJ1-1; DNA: TGTGCCAGCAGCACACAGATGAACACTGAAGCTTTCTTT; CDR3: CASSTQMNTEAFF
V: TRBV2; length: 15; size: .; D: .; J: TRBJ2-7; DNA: TGTGCCAGCAGTGAAACCCTAGCGCTGGCCTACGAGCAGTACTTC; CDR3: CASSETLALAYEQYF
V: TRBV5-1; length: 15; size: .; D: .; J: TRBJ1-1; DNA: TGCGCCAGCAGCTTGGTGGCAGGTAGCAACACTGAAGCTTTCTTT; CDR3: CASSLVAGSNTEAFF
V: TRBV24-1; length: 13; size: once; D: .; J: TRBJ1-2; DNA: TGTGCCACCAGTGGTGGGCTCGGCTATGGCTACACCTTC; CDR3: CATSGGLGYGYTF
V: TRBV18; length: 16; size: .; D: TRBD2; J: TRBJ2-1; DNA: TGTGCCAGCTCACCCTTACTAGCGGGAGTGAACAATGAGCAGTTCTTC; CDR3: CASSPLLAGVNNEQFF
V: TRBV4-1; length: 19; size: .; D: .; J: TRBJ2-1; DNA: TGCGCCAGCAGCCAAGATGGAGCTGTAGGGTTCGCTACCTACAATGAGCAGTTCTTC; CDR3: CASSQDGAVGFATYNEQFF
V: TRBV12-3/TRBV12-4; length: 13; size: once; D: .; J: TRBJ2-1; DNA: TGTGCCAGCAGCCTCTGGAAGAACAATGAGCAGTTCTTC; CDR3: CASSLWKNNEQFF
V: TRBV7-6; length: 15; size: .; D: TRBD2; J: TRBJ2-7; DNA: TGTGCCAGCAGCTACAGCCCACTAGCGGGAGAGGCGCAGTACTTC; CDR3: CASSYSPLAGEAQYF
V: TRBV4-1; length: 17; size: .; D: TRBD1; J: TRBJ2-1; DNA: TGCGCCAGCAGCCAAGCCCCCGGGACAGGGGTCTACAATGAGCAGTTCTTC; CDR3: CASSQAPGTGVYNEQFF
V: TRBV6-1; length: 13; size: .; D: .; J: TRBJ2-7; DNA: TGTGCCAGCAGTGAACTGATTCCCTACGAGCAGTACTTC; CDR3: CASSELIPYEQYF
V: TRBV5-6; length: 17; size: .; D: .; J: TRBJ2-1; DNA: TGTGCCAGCAGCCCCCTTTCCCTGTTGGGGTCTGGCGATGAGCAGTTCTTC; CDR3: CASSPLSLLGSGDEQFF
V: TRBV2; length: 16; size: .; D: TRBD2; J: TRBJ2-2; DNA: TGTGCCAGCAGCCGGACTAGCGGGAGAGGCACCGGGGAGCTGTTTTTT; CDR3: CASSRTSGRGTGELFF
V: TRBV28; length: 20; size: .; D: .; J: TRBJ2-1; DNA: TGTGCCAGCAGTTCCATATACCCCAACCCCCCGGTGGGGGCTTACAATGAGCAGTTCTTC; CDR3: CASSSIYPNPPVGAYNEQFF
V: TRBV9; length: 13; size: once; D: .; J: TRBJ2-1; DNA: TGTGCCAGCAGTGTCCAACAGCACAATGAGCAGTTCTTC; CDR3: CASSVQQHNEQFF
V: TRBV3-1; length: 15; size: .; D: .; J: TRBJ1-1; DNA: TGTGCCAGCAGCCAAGAGGGGGTAGTAGGGGCTGAAGCTTTCTTT; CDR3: CASSQEGVVGAEAFF
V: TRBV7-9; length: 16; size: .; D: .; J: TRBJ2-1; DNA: TGTGCCAGCAGCTTCCCTAAAGTGGGTTCAAGGGATGAGCAGTTCTTC; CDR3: CASSFPKVGSRDEQFF
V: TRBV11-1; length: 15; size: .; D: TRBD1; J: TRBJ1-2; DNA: TGTGCCAGCAGCTTTGGGGCAGGGGGCGACTATGGCTACACCTTC; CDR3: CASSFGAGGDYGYTF
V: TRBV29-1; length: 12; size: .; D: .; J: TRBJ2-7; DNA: TGCAGCGTCTTGTTAGAGGCCTACGAGCAGTACTTC; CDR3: CSVLLEAYEQYF
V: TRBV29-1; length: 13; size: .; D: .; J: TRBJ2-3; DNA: TGCAGCGTTGTCGGGAGATACACAGATACGCAGTATTTT; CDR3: CSVVGRYTDTQYF
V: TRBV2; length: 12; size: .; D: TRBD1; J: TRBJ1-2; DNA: TGTGCCAGCAGTCAGGGGGCGGGTGGCTACACCTTC; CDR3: CASSQGAGGYTF
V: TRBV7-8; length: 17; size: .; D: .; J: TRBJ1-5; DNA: TGTGCCAGCAGCCAACGATTGGACAGTCAGAGCAATCAGCCCCAGCATTTT; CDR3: CASSQRLDSQSNQPQHF
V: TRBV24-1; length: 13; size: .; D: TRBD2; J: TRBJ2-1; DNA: TGTGCCACCAAGGCTAGCGGGAGCAATGAGCAGTTCTTC; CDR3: CATKASGSNEQFF
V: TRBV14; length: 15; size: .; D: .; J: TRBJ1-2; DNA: TGTGCCAGCAGCCAAGATATGAGAGCTAACTATGGCTACACCTTC; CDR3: CASSQDMRANYGYTF
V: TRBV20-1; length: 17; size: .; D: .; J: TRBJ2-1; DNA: TGCAGTGCTAGAGATCGAACCGGAACTATCGCTTCTGGTGAGCAGTTCTTC; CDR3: CSARDRTGTIASGEQFF
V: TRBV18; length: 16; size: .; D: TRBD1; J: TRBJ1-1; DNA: TGTGCCAGCTCAACGGAGGGACAGGGAATGAACACTGAAGCTTTCTTT; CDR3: CASSTEGQGMNTEAFF
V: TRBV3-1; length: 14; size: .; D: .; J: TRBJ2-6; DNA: TGTGCCAGCAGCCAAGCGAGGGGGGCCAACGTCCTGACTTTC; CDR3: CASSQARGANVLTF
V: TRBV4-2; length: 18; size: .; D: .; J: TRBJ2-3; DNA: TGTGCCAGCAGCCAAGATCATATGGAGAGGGTTGGAACAGATACGCAGTATTTT; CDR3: CASSQDHMERVGTDTQYF
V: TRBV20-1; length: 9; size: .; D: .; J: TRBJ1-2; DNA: TGCAGTGCTAGGGATGGCTACACCTTC; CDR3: CSARDGYTF
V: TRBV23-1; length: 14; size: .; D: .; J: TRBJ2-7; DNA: TGCGCCAGCAGTCAAATGGCCAAAACCTACGAGCAGTACTTC; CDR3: CASSQMAKTYEQYF
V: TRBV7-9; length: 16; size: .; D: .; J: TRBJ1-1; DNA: TGTGCCAGCAGCTTGGGGGGCGCTAGGATGAACACTGAAGCTTTCTTT; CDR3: CASSLGGARMNTEAFF
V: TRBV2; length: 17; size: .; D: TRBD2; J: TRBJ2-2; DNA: TGTGCCAGCAGTTACGGTTCAGCGGGAGCCATCACCGGGGAGCTGTTTTTT; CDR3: CASSYGSAGAITGELFF
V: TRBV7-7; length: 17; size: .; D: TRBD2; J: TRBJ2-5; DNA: TGTGCTAGCAGCACCAGACTACTAGCGGGAGGGGAGGAGACCCAGTACTTC; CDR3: CASSTRLLAGGEETQYF
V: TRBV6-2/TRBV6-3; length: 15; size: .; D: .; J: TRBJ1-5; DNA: TGTGCCAGCAGCACAAATCACAGGGGCAATCAGCCCCAGCATTTT; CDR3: CASSTNHRGNQPQHF
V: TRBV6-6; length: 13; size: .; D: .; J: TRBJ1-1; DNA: TGTGCCAGCAAAGACAGGTCGGACACTGAAGCTTTCTTT; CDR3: CASKDRSDTEAFF
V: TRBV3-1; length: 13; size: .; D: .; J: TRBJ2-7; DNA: TGTGCCAGCAGCCGATCCTTGGGGGGCGAGCAGTACTTC; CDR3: CASSRSLGGEQYF
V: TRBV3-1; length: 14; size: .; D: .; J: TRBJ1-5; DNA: TGTGCCAGCAGCCATCGGACAGGCAATCAGCCCCAGCATTTT; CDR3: CASSHRTGNQPQHF
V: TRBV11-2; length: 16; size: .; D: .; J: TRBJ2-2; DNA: TGTGCCAGCAGCCTCTTGGGCGGGATGAGTGGCGGGGAGCTGTTTTTT; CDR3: CASSLLGGMSGGELFF
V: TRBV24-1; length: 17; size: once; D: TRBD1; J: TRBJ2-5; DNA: TGTGCCACCAGTGACACAACAGGGGTGGGGGATGGGGAGACCCAGTACTTC; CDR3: CATSDTTGVGDGETQYF
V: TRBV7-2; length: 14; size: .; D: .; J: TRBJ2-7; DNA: TGTGCCAGCAGCTTAAGGGGAAGCCGGAACGAGCAGTACTTC; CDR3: CASSLRGSRNEQYF
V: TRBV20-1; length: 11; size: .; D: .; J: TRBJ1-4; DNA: TGCAGTGCTAACAAGGATGAAAAACTGTTTTTT; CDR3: CSANKDEKLFF
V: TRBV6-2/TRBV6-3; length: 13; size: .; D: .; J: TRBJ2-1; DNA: TGTGCCAGCAGTTTCGTAGAAAACAATGAGCAGTTCTTC; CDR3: CASSFVENNEQFF
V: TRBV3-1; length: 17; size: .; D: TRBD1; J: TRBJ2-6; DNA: TGTGCCAGCAGCCAAGCGGGACAGGGGACTGGGGCCAACGTCCTGACTTTC; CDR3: CASSQAGQGTGANVLTF
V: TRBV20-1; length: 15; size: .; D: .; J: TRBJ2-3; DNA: TGCAGTGCTTACCAAGACATCAGAAGCACAGATACGCAGTATTTT; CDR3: CSAYQDIRSTDTQYF
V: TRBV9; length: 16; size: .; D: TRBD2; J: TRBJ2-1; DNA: TGTGCCAGCACCCTCGGGCTAGCGGTCTTGGGAGATGAGCAGTTCTTC; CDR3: CASTLGLAVLGDEQFF
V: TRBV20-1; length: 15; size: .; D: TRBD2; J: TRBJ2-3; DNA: TGCAGTGGAAGCGGGACTAGCGACCTAACAGATACGCAGTATTTT; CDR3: CSGSGTSDLTDTQYF
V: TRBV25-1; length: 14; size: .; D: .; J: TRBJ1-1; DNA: TGTGCCAGCAGTGAGTATACAGGGTCGGCTGAAGCTTTCTTT; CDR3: CASSEYTGSAEAFF
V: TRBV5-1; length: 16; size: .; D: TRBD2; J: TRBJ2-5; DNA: TGCGCCAGCAGCTTGGGACTAGCGGGAGTGAAGGAGACCCAGTACTTC; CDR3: CASSLGLAGVKETQYF
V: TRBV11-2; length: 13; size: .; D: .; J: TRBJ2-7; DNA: TGTGCCAGCAGCCCTACAGGCTCCTACGAGCAGTACTTC; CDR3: CASSPTGSYEQYF
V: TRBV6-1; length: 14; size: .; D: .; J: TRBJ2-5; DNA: TGTGCCAGCAGTTCCCATCGGGGTGGCGAGACCCAGTACTTC; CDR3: CASSSHRGGETQYF
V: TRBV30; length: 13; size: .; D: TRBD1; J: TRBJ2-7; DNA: TGTGCCTTGGGACAGGGGGTAGGCTACGAGCAGTACTTC; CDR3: CALGQGVGYEQYF
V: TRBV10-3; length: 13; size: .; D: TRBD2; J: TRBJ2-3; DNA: TGTGCCATAACTAGCGGGAACACAGATACGCAGTATTTT; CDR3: CAITSGNTDTQYF
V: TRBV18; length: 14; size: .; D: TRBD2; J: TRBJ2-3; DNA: TGTGCCAGCTCATCGACTAGCGGCACAGATACGCAGTATTTT; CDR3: CASSSTSGTDTQYF
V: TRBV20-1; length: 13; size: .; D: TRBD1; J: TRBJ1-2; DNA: TGCAGTGCTTGCCTGACAGGGAACTATGGCTACACCTTC; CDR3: CSACLTGNYGYTF
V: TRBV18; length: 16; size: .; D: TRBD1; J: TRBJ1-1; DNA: TGTGCCAGCTCACCACTCCCCCAGGGGGTAGACACTGAAGCTTTCTTT; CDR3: CASSPLPQGVDTEAFF